These 27 T cell receptor beta chains originate from one sample sequenced in a study of blood T cell repertoires in COVID-19. The table came from immunoSEQ multiplex PCR; TCRdb's copy has only in-frame clones and leaves some out. Of some 190,000 clones listed, roughly three quarters are singletons. Sequenced material: PBMCs or T cells enriched from blood (not recorded which). The receptors originated from a man aged 60 to 69 who had been exposed to COVID-19.

This clone has just one count. The V gene is TRBV12-3 or TRBV12-4, the J gene TRBJ2-7, with 10 bases that match TRBD2. J was trimmed by 3 bases and V by 7 bases; bases with no gene match: 3. CDR3 length: 13 amino acids. The CDR3 coding sequence is TGTGCCAGCACCGGGACTAGCGACTACGAGCAGTACTTC. Amino acid sequence: CASTGTSDYEQYF.

The V and J genes are TRBV3-1 (or the pseudogene TRBV3-2) and TRBJ1-2; a weak D match, TRBD1 (6 bases). V lost 3 bases and J lost 3, with 11 bases in between. CDR1 is LGHDT, CDR2 YNNKEL, per germline (reference sequence). The CDR3 runs to 14 residues. The CDR3 reads CASSHRGMDYGYTF. The CDR3 nucleotides are TGTGCCAGCAGCCATAGGGGGATGGACTATGGCTACACCTTC.

The chain couples TRBV10-3 to TRBJ1-1; tentatively, D is TRBD1 (6 bases). Germline V lookup: CDR1 ENHRY, CDR2 SYGVKD. The CDR3 runs to 14 residues. V was pared by 7 bases and J by 1 base, with 13 bases between. The CDR3 region is CAITQSTGNTEAFF. The CDR3 bases are TGTGCCATCACTCAATCGACAGGGAACACTGAAGCTTTCTTT.

The rearrangement uses TRBV18 and TRBJ2-1, with 12 bases lining up with TRBD2. V was clipped by 5 bases and J by 1 base; unmatched bases: 6. Germline CDR1 is KGHSH and CDR2 is LQKENI. CDR3 length: 17 amino acids. DNA of the CDR3: TGTGCCAGCTCAGCCCTAGCGGGAGGGGTATCCTACAATGAGCAGTTCTTC. This codes for CASSALAGGVSYNEQFF.

This sequence joins TRBV9 and TRBJ2-1, with 8 positions matching TRBD2. Germline loops: CDR1 SGDLS, CDR2 YYNGEE. The CDR3 runs 14 residues. With 1 base clipped from V and 8 bases from J, the junction kept 5 bases outside the gene matches. CDR3: CASSVQRESDEQFF. The CDR3 DNA reads as TGTGCCAGCAGCGTACAGCGGGAGAGCGATGAGCAGTTCTTC.

This chain uses TRBV6-2 or TRBV6-3 with TRBJ1-6, with TRBD1 identical over 9 bases. V was clipped by 3 bases and J by 10 bases; unmatched bases: 19. Germline-derived CDR1 and CDR2 are MNHEY and SVGEGT. This CDR3 region has 19 residues. CDR3 in amino acids: CASSYYLRGYRTGESPLHF. The CDR3 DNA reads TGTGCCAGCAGTTATTATCTACGCGGCTACAGGACAGGGGAGTCACCCCTCCACTTT.

The table lists this clone with a count of one. V is TRBV11-2 and J is TRBJ2-7, with a possible D match to TRBD1 (5 bases). The ends were cut back, 2 bases at V and 2 bases at J, with 7 bases in the middle. The CDR3 contains 13 residues. In germline, CDR1 is SGHAT, CDR2 FQNNGV. CDR3 residues: CASSLQGPYEQYF. DNA for the CDR3: TGTGCCAGCAGCTTACAGGGTCCCTACGAGCAGTACTTC.

This clone appeared a single time. This chain uses TRBV19 with TRBJ1-6, with 9 bases matching TRBD1. CDR1 and CDR2 (germline): LNHDA, SQIVND (reference sequence). This CDR3 is built from 15 residues. V lost 6 bases and J lost 5; bases outside the gene matches: 5. In DNA form, the CDR3 reads TGTGCCAGTAGCAAACAGGGGGCGGATAATTCACCCCTCCACTTT. Protein sequence: CASSKQGADNSPLHF.

The chain is built from TRBV2 and TRBJ2-3; D is ambiguous. Germline V lookup: CDR1 SNHLY, CDR2 FYNNEI. V dropped 1 base and J dropped 6 bases, with 17 bases sitting between them. CDR3 size: 16 residues. The CDR3 bases are TGTGCCAGCAGTGAAGAAACAACCAAACCGGAGGATACGCAGTATTTT. Translated, it gives CASSEETTKPEDTQYF.

This clone was seen only a few times. This rearrangement joins TRBV7-3 to TRBJ2-2; TRBD1 agrees at 7 bases. Looked up from germline, CDR1 is SGHTA and CDR2 is FQGTGA. There are 15 residues in the CDR3. Trimming removed 5 bases from V and 4 bases from J; junction bases left unmatched: 7. CDR3 DNA sequence: TGTGCCAGCAGCATGAACAGGGGCCCCACCGGGGAGCTGTTTTTT. Its translation is CASSMNRGPTGELFF.

This sequence joins TRBV2 and TRBJ2-1; TRBD2 is a possible D gene (6 bases). CDR3 size: 16 residues. From germline, CDR1 is SNHLY and CDR2 FYNNEI. Deletions cut 3 bases from V and 0 bases from J, with 12 bases between. CDR3 region: CASSDGRGSSYNEQFF. Written as DNA, the CDR3 is TGTGCCAGCAGTGATGGGCGGGGCAGCTCCTACAATGAGCAGTTCTTC.

The chain uses TRBV24-1 and TRBJ1-5; 9 bases match TRBD1. Per germline, CDR1 KGHDR and CDR2 SFDVKD. CDR3 length: 14 residues. V shed 9 bases, J shed 3 bases, and the junction held 5 bases outside the gene matches. DNA for the CDR3: TGTGCCACCTCGGGACAGGGCTACAATCAGCCCCAGCATTTT. Its protein product is CATSGQGYNQPQHF.

This clone came up a few times. The chain links TRBV12-3 or TRBV12-4 to TRBJ1-2; D unclear. The CDR3 is made up of 13 amino acids. Trimming stripped 4 bases from V and 4 bases from J, with 10 bases between. CDR3 bases: TGTGCCAGCAGTTGGCAGGACTCCTATGGCTACACCTTC. It is translated as CASSWQDSYGYTF.

This clone has just one count. The rearrangement joins TRBV7-9 to TRBJ2-3; 9 bases match TRBD1. J was trimmed by 0 bases and V by 5 bases; bases with no gene match: 9. The CDR3 loop spans 17 amino acids. Germline loops: CDR1 SEHNR, CDR2 FQNEAQ (reference sequence). The CDR3 DNA reads as TGTGCCAGCAGCCACCGACAGGGGGTGCAAAGCACAGATACGCAGTATTTT. Its translation is CASSHRQGVQSTDTQYF.

This chain connects TRBV5-1 to TRBJ2-1; no clear D. This CDR3 has 12 residues. The germline V gene has CDR1 SGHRS and CDR2 YFSETQ. Trimming pared 1 base from V and 7 bases from J, leaving 6 bases between. The CDR3 sequence: CASSLYENEQFF. As DNA, the CDR3 is TGCGCCAGCAGCTTGTATGAGAATGAGCAGTTCTTC.

This clone was observed a handful of times. The chain links TRBV15 to TRBJ1-6; 9 bases align to TRBD1. With 9 bases clipped from V and 7 bases from J, the junction kept 4 bases outside the gene matches. The CDR3 is 13 amino acids. The germline gives CDR1 LNHNV, CDR2 YYDKDF (reference sequence). The DNA for the CDR3 is TGTGCCACAAGGGGACAGGGCAATTCACCCCTCCACTTT. Its translation is CATRGQGNSPLHF.

This chain uses TRBV11-3 with TRBJ1-1; no clear D. Germline V lookup: CDR1 SGHNT, CDR2 YENEEA. This CDR3 is 13 amino acids long. Trimming cost V 0 bases and J 6 bases, with 8 bases left between them. The CDR3 bases are TGTGCCAGCAGCTTAGACGGGAGCGCTGAAGCTTTCTTT. Its protein is CASSLDGSAEAFF.

This clone was recorded a few times. The rearrangement uses TRBV5-4 and TRBJ2-1, with TRBD1 matching over 7 bases. With V trimmed by 2 bases and J by 1 base, 3 bases remained unmatched. The CDR3 contains 15 residues. Germline-derived CDR1 and CDR2 are SGHNT and YYREEE (reference sequence). CDR3 amino acids: CASSLGGPSYNEQFF. The DNA for the CDR3 is TGTGCCAGCAGCTTAGGGGGCCCTTCCTACAATGAGCAGTTCTTC.

V gene TRBV4-2 combines with J gene TRBJ2-3; 7 bases are a match to TRBD2. The CDR3 is 13 amino acids. Unmatched junction bases numbered 2, after V lost 4 bases and J lost 4 bases. CDR1 LGHNA and CDR2 YNFKEQ come from the germline V gene. The DNA of the CDR3 is TGTGCCAGCAGCCCTCGGGAGGCAGATACGCAGTATTTT. Its translation: CASSPREADTQYF.

The chain carries TRBV18 and TRBJ1-1; 7 bases map to TRBD1. V lost 5 bases, J lost 0 bases, and 9 bases stayed unmatched. This CDR3 comprises 16 residues. CDR1 and CDR2 (germline): KGHSH, LQKENI. CDR3 sequence reads: CASSKSQGFVNTEAFF. CDR3 DNA sequence: TGTGCCAGCTCAAAATCACAGGGGTTTGTGAACACTGAAGCTTTCTTT.

The J gene is TRBJ2-1, the V gene TRBV4-2; TRBD2 is a possible D gene (5 bases). The CDR3 runs 14 residues. V gave up 1 base and J gave up 4 bases, with 8 bases separating them. CDR1 is LGHNA, CDR2 YNFKEQ, per germline. CDR3 in amino acids: CASSQVGDYNEQFF. CDR3 nucleotide sequence: TGTGCCAGCAGCCAAGTCGGGGATTACAATGAGCAGTTCTTC.

The chain has TRBV6-5 and TRBJ2-1; 12 bases are shared with TRBD2. The CDR3 contains 16 residues. Germline V gene data show CDR1 as MNHEY and CDR2 as SVGAGI. With V trimmed by 3 bases and J by 10 bases, 10 bases remained unmatched. The CDR3 protein is CASSYQGLAGGGEQFF. The DNA of the CDR3 is TGTGCCAGCAGTTATCAGGGGCTAGCGGGAGGGGGCGAGCAGTTCTTC.

This clone was picked up one time. The chain combines TRBV7-2 with TRBJ1-2, with D perhaps matching TRBD1 (5 bases). The ends were cut back, 1 base at V and 4 bases at J, with 16 bases in the middle. The CDR3 totals 16 residues. CDR1 SGHTA and CDR2 FQGNSA come from the germline V gene. The CDR3 here is CASSLVGGSNSYGYTF. CDR3 nucleotide sequence: TGTGCCAGCAGCTTAGTTGGGGGGTCAAACTCCTATGGCTACACCTTC.

This clone was seen once. This chain connects TRBV5-3 to TRBJ1-2; 7 bases agree with TRBD1. TRBV5-3 is annotated as an ORF whose role is uncertain. V lost 1 base to trimming and J lost 6 bases; unmatched junction nucleotides: 12. This CDR3 has 16 amino acids. The CDR3 region has the DNA TGTGCCAGAAGCTTGCCCTACTCCAGGGGGTGGAATGGCTACACCTTC. As protein: CARSLPYSRGWNGYTF.

The chain is built from TRBV28 and TRBJ1-1; D perhaps matches TRBD1 (5 bases). The CDR3 is made up of 13 amino acids. V lost 3 bases and J 7 bases, leaving 12 bases between the germline ends. Germline V gene lookup returns CDR1 MDHEN and CDR2 SYDVKM. CDR3 DNA sequence: TGTGCCAGCAGTTTGGGGCCAGCTAATGAAGCTTTCTTT. This encodes CASSLGPANEAFF.

The chain carries TRBV7-9 and TRBJ1-1; D not certain. Deletions cut 2 bases from V and 11 bases from J, with 15 bases between. Per the germline V gene, CDR1 is SEHNR and CDR2 is FQNEAQ (reference sequence). This CDR3 has 13 residues. The DNA of the CDR3 is TGTGCCAGCAGCTTATCCGGTATAACAGTGGCTTTCTTT. Encoded protein: CASSLSGITVAFF.

This sequence joins TRBV5-6 and TRBJ2-7; TRBD1 aligns across 8 bases. CDR1 SGHDT and CDR2 YYEEEE come from the germline V gene. This CDR3 region has 15 residues. V lost 2 bases to trimming and J lost 3 bases; unmatched junction nucleotides: 7. The CDR3 bases are TGTGCCAGCAGCTTCTCGGACAGGGCCCGCTACGAGCAGTACTTC. Translating gives CASSFSDRARYEQYF.